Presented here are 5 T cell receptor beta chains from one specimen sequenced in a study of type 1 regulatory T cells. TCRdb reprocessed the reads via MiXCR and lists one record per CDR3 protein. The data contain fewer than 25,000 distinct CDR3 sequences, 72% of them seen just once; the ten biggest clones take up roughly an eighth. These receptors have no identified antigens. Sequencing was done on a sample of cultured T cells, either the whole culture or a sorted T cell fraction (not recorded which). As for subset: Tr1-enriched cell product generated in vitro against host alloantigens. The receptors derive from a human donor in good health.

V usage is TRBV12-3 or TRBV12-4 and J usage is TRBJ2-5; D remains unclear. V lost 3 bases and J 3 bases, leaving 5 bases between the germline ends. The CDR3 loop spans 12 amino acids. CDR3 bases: TGTGCCAGCAGTTTCACAGAAGAGACCCAGTACTTC. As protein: CASSFTEETQYF.

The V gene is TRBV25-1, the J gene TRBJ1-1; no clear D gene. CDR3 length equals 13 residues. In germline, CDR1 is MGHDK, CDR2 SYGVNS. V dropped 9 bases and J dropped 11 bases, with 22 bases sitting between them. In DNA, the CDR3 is TGTGCCAGTTCTCCTGGTCCTCAGAGTTGGGCTTTCTTT. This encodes CASSPGPQSWAFF.

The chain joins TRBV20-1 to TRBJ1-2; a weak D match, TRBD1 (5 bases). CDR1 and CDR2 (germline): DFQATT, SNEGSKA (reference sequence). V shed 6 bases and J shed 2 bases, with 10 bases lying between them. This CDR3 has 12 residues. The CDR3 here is CSARPGNYGYTF. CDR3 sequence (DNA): TGCAGTGCAAGACCAGGGAACTATGGCTACACCTTC.

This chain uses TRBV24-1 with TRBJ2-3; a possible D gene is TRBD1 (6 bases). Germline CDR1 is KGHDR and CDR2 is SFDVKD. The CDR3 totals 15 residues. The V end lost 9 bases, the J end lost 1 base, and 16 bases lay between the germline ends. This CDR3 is CATSPEQGRTDTQYF. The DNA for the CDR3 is TGTGCCACCTCCCCCGAGCAGGGGCGCACAGATACGCAGTATTTT.

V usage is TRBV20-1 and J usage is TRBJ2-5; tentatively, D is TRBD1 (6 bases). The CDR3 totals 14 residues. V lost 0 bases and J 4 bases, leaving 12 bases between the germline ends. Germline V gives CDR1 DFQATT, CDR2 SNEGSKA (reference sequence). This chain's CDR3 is CSARDPRGRETQYF. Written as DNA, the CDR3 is TGCAGTGCTAGAGATCCCAGGGGACGAGAGACCCAGTACTTC.